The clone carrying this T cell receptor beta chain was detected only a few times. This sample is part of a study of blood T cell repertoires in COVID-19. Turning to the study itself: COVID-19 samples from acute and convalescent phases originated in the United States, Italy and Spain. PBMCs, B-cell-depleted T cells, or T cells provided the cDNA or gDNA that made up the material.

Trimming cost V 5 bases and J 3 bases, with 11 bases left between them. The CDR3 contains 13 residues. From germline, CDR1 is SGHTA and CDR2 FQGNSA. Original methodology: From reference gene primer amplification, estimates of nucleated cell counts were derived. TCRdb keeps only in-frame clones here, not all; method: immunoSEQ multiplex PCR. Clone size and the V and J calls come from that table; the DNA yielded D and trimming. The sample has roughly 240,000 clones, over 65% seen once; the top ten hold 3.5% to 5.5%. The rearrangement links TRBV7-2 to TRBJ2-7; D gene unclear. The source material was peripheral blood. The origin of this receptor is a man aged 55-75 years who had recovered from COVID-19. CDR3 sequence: CASSPNSIYEQYF. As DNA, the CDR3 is TGTGCCAGCAGCCCTAACTCGATCTACGAGCAGTACTTC. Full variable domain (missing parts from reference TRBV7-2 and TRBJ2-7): GAGVSQSPSNKVTEKGKDVELRCDPISGHTALYWYRQSLGQGLEFLIYFQGNSAPDKSGLPSDRFSAERTGGSVSTLTIQRTQQEDSAVYLCASSPNSIYEQYFGPGTRLTVT.